This T cell receptor beta chain was identified during a study of blood T cell repertoires in COVID-19. Profiled with immunoSEQ multiplex PCR; TCRdb holds only in-frame clones, not every one. Among over 85,000 clones, around four fifths were seen once, and the ten largest hold around 9.8%. The CDR3 runs 13 residues. V was clipped by 0 bases and J by 10 bases, with 12 bases between them. The chain employs TRBV12-3 or TRBV12-4 and TRBJ1-1; TRBD1 might be the D (5 bases). The TCR comes from a man in his 60s with active or convalescent COVID-19. Sequenced input: peripheral blood. The chain's CDR3 is CASSLAGGGSAFF. The CDR3 coding sequence is TGTGCCAGCAGTTTAGCCGGCGGGGGTTCAGCTTTCTTT.